The rows below give T cell receptor beta chains drawn from one sample of a study of T cell responses to AZD1222 COVID-19 vaccine. Repertoires were generated with immunoSEQ multiplex PCR, while TCRdb's copy carries only in-frame clones and drops some. Of about 130,000 clones listed, roughly 86% are singletons. The sequencing used peripheral blood, collected on day 0 of AZD1222 vaccination. Receptors originate from an adult in good health. Both conserved end residues are part of each CDR3. Fields, in order: J gene, clone size, D gene, V gene, CDR3 protein, CDR3 DNA. The D gene is left open where the match is weak. For some rows the clone size is stated as once, few or many, or as a class when expanded; others skip it.

>TRBJ2-2|once|TRBD2|TRBV11-1
CASSPRAGVNTGELFF
TGTGCCAGCAGCCCTAGGGCGGGAGTAAACACCGGGGAGCTGTTTTTT
>TRBJ1-2|few|NA|TRBV19
CASSIWGTGRRGYGYTF
TGTGCCAGTAGTATTTGGGGAACAGGGCGACGGGGCTATGGCTACACCTTC
>TRBJ2-5|NA|NA|TRBV5-4
CASSSQGYQETQYF
TGTGCCAGCAGCTCCCAGGGGTACCAAGAGACCCAGTACTTC
>TRBJ1-3|NA|NA|TRBV6-5
CASRQGGGNTIYF
TGTGCCAGCAGACAAGGAGGTGGAAACACCATATATTTT
>TRBJ2-7|NA|NA|TRBV3-1/TRBV3-2
CASSQNKYEQYF
TGTGCCAGCAGCCAAAACAAATACGAGCAGTACTTC
>TRBJ2-3|NA|TRBD2|TRBV13
CASSLGPPGGPTDTQYF
TGTGCCAGCAGCTTAGGTCCCCCGGGAGGGCCCACAGATACGCAGTATTTT
>TRBJ2-3|NA|NA|TRBV28
CASSSPAGLSTDTQYF
TGTGCCAGCAGTAGTCCGGCGGGCCTAAGCACAGATACGCAGTATTTT
>TRBJ2-2|NA|NA|TRBV6-5
CASSRPLLELFF
TGTGCCAGCAGTCGACCCCTTTTGGAGCTGTTTTTT
>TRBJ2-5|once|NA|TRBV20-1
CSAIAGTQYF
TGCAGTGCAATAGCAGGGACCCAGTACTTC
>TRBJ2-7|NA|NA|TRBV11-2
CASSPQSSFYEQYF
TGTGCCAGCAGCCCCCAGTCCAGCTTCTACGAGCAGTACTTC